Listed below are T cell receptor beta chains from one sample, sequenced in a study of shared clonotypes between healthy human individuals. Assay used: immunoSEQ multiplex PCR; TCRdb lists only in-frame clones, some missing. In the table there are under 1 million clones, 96% of which are singletons. The material sequenced was naive CD8+ T cells sorted from blood. The receptors come from a man aged 25-45 years in good health. CDR3s include the opening cysteine and the closing phenylalanine or tryptophan. A D gene is named only where the DNA matches it firmly. Some rows have no size entry. The others give once, few or many, or a class for an expanded clone.

V gene	D gene	J gene	clone size	CDR3 DNA	CDR3 protein
TRBV7-9	TRBD1	TRBJ1-2	-	TGTGCCAGCATCGGGACAGGGGGTAACTATGGCTACACCTTC	CASIGTGGNYGYTF
TRBV11-2	-	TRBJ2-7	-	TGTGCCAGCAGCTTCTTGAGCGAGCAGTACTTC	CASSFLSEQYF
TRBV27	-	TRBJ2-1	-	TGTGCCAGCAGTTTAGGGAGTACCAATGAGCAGTTCTTC	CASSLGSTNEQFF
TRBV5-1	TRBD2	TRBJ2-1	-	TGCGCCAGCAGCCAACCACTAGCGGGAGTTTCAAATGAGCAGTTCTTC	CASSQPLAGVSNEQFF
TRBV28	TRBD1	TRBJ2-7	-	TGTGCCAGCAGTGACCAGGGGGCCCCGAGCTCCTACGAGCAGTACTTC	CASSDQGAPSSYEQYF
TRBV2	-	TRBJ2-7	-	TGTGCCAGCACTTCGACCGGGACACGTCAAGACGAGCAGTACTTC	CASTSTGTRQDEQYF
TRBV11-2	-	TRBJ2-7	-	TGTGCCAGCAGCTTAGTTAGTGCCAGGGGGGCCTACGAGCAGTACTTC	CASSLVSARGAYEQYF
TRBV27	-	TRBJ2-7	-	TGTGCCAGCAGTTTGACATTCCCACCTTACGAGCAGTACTTC	CASSLTFPPYEQYF
TRBV9	-	TRBJ1-1	-	TGTGCCAGCACGGGAGAGAACACTGAAGCTTTCTTT	CASTGENTEAFF
TRBV6-5	-	TRBJ2-3	-	TGTGCCAGCAGTCCTAGCACAGATACGCAGTATTTT	CASSPSTDTQYF
TRBV7-9	-	TRBJ2-1	-	TGTGCCAGCAGCTTAGCAGGTGAGGGTACCTACAATGAGCAGTTCTTC	CASSLAGEGTYNEQFF
TRBV7-8	TRBD2	TRBJ2-3	once	TGTGCCAGCAGCTTAAAGCTAGCGGGAGTCCCAGATACGCAGTATTTT	CASSLKLAGVPDTQYF
TRBV4-3	-	TRBJ2-6	-	TGCGCCAGCAGCCAAGGCGTCGGGTACTCTGGGGCCAACGTCCTGACTTTC	CASSQGVGYSGANVLTF
TRBV5-1	TRBD2	TRBJ2-1	-	TGCGCCAGCAGCCCGACTAGCGGGTACAATGAGCAGTTCTTC	CASSPTSGYNEQFF
TRBV7-2	-	TRBJ2-3	-	TGTGCCAGCAGCTTTAAGGGGACTAGCACAGATACGCAGTATTTT	CASSFKGTSTDTQYF
TRBV7-9	TRBD2	TRBJ2-3	-	TGTGCCAGCAGCCCCCCAGGCCCTAGCGGGAGTTCGGATACGCAGTATTTT	CASSPPGPSGSSDTQYF
TRBV7-8	TRBD1	TRBJ1-5	-	TGTGCCAGCAGCTCCACGAGGGGGCCGGGACAGGGGAAATCCTTTAGCAATCAGCCCCAGCATTTT	CASSSTRGPGQGKSFSNQPQHF
TRBV7-9	-	TRBJ2-6	-	TGTGCCAGCAGCCCCGGACACCCATTC	CASSPGHPF
TRBV10-3	-	TRBJ2-7	-	TGTGCCATCAGTGACCTGGCATCGAACAAGGACGAGCAGTACTTC	CAISDLASNKDEQYF
TRBV4-2	-	TRBJ2-5	-	TGTGCCAGCAGCCACCCCCGAGGGACCCAGTACTTC	CASSHPRGTQYF
TRBV13	TRBD1	TRBJ2-1	-	TGTGCCAGCAGCCCGGGGGGTACAGGGGGCAACCGTTACAATGAGCAGTTCTTC	CASSPGGTGGNRYNEQFF
TRBV7-2	TRBD1	TRBJ1-2	-	TGTGCCAGCAGCTCCGGGACAGGGCTCGGCTATGGCTACACCTTC	CASSSGTGLGYGYTF
TRBV4-3	-	TRBJ1-4	once	TGCGCCAGCAGCCCCACGGGGGCAACTAATGAAAAACTGTTTTTT	CASSPTGATNEKLFF
TRBV9	-	TRBJ1-2	-	TGTGCCAGCAGCGTAGAGGGGGAGGCACGATTAGATGGCTACACCTTC	CASSVEGEARLDGYTF
TRBV11-2	TRBD2	TRBJ2-1	-	TGTGCCAGCAGCTCCGGGACTAGCTTCCAGTTCTTC	CASSSGTSFQFF
TRBV6-1	-	TRBJ1-1	-	TGTGCCAGCAGTGAAAGGGAGGGAATAATGGACACTGAAGCTTTCTTT	CASSEREGIMDTEAFF
TRBV29-1	TRBD1	TRBJ2-3	-	TGCAGCGTCCTCGGACAGGGGGCTAGCACAGATACGCAGTATTTT	CSVLGQGASTDTQYF
TRBV28	-	TRBJ2-2	-	TGTGCCAGCAGCTATCTCCTAACCGGGGAGCTGTTTTTT	CASSYLLTGELFF
TRBV21-1	-	TRBJ1-5	-	TGTGCCAGCAGCGGGCCTGGGACAGAAGATAGCAATCAGCCCCAGCATTTT	CASSGPGTEDSNQPQHF
TRBV19	-	TRBJ1-4	-	TGTGCCAGTAGTACCTCAATTGCAACTAATGAAAAACTGTTTTTT	CASSTSIATNEKLFF
TRBV5-8	TRBD2	TRBJ2-7	-	TGTGCCAGCAGCTTGGCGGCGAGTCTAGCGGGACCTAGCTACGAGCAGTACTTC	CASSLAASLAGPSYEQYF
TRBV15	-	TRBJ2-3	-	TGTGCCACCAGCAGGACTTTGGCGGGGACGTCGAGCACAGATACGCAGTATTTT	CATSRTLAGTSSTDTQYF
TRBV7-9	-	TRBJ1-5	-	TGTGCCAGCAGCCTATATAATCAGCCCCAGCATTTT	CASSLYNQPQHF
TRBV25-1	-	TRBJ2-7	-	TGTGCCAGCAGTGAATCCCAGGGTACCTACGAGCAGTACTTC	CASSESQGTYEQYF
TRBV4-1	-	TRBJ2-3	-	TGCGCCAGCAGCCAAGGTCGCCAGGAAGAGTATTTT	CASSQGRQEEYF
TRBV7-6	TRBD2	TRBJ2-3	-	TGTGCCAGCAGCTTATGGGGGGGAGAGGTCGCAGATACGCAGTATTTT	CASSLWGGEVADTQYF
TRBV28	-	TRBJ2-6	-	TGTGCCAGCAGTTCACTCGTAACACCTCCTGGGGCCAACGTCCTGACTTTC	CASSSLVTPPGANVLTF
TRBV4-1	-	TRBJ2-7	-	TGCGCCAGCAGCCAAGAGGGGGCTAGTCTAGGCGAGCAGTACTTC	CASSQEGASLGEQYF
TRBV4-3	TRBD2	TRBJ2-7	-	TGCGCCAGCAGCCAAGCGGGGGGGTCTGGGTACGAGCAGTACTTC	CASSQAGGSGYEQYF
TRBV7-2	TRBD1	TRBJ2-5	-	TGTGCCAGCAGCTTAGGACAGGGCCTACCGGAGACCCAGTACTTC	CASSLGQGLPETQYF
TRBV5-1	TRBD1	TRBJ1-2	-	TGCGCCAGCAGCGCCTGGGACAGTGACTATGGCTACACCTTC	CASSAWDSDYGYTF
TRBV14	TRBD2	TRBJ2-7	-	TGTGCCAGCAGCCAAGGTTTAGCGGGAGCCCACGAGCAGTACTTC	CASSQGLAGAHEQYF
TRBV27	-	TRBJ2-7	-	TGTGCCAGCAGTCGGAAAGGGACACTGCTCTCCTACGAGCAGTACTTC	CASSRKGTLLSYEQYF